The 4 T cell receptor beta chains below come from one sample, sequenced in a study of blood T cells in healthy people across ages (dated by TCRdb to the mid-2010s). The receptor library was made with 5' RACE. The instrument was an Illumina HiSeq 2500. A second PCR of about 7 to 12 cycles was run with a J-beta primer mix and a sample-barcoded 5' primer. The raw public reads went through TCRdb reprocessing: fastp at Q25, MiXCR clone calling, in-frame beta chains kept. CDR3 protein duplicates are merged, each entry listing the most common genes and DNA. This sample comprises some 760,000 distinct CDR3 sequences, just under 25% of them detected only once. Around 9.2% of the sample comes from the top ten. These data also featured in a second study, about T cells of mothers and their children.

What was sequenced was blood. The receptors derive from a boy younger than 18 in good health.

The chain uses TRBV6-2 or TRBV6-3 and TRBJ2-7, with D maybe TRBD1 (6 bases). Between the trimmed V and J ends, which lost 9 bases and 2 bases, there was a span of 11 bases. The CDR3 is 12 residues long. Germline loops: CDR1 MNHEY, CDR2 SVGEGT. The CDR3 DNA is TGTGCCAGAGACGACAGGACCTACGAGCAGTACTTC. Its translation: CARDDRTYEQYF.

This clonotype was observed a handful of times. The chain uses TRBV20-1 and TRBJ1-5, with D possibly matching TRBD1 (6 bases). The CDR3 is 13 amino acids. V was trimmed by 6 bases and J by 4 bases, leaving 13 bases between them. Germline assignment: CDR1 DFQATT and CDR2 SNEGSKA (reference sequence). This chain's CDR3 is CSAADSGNQPQHF. In DNA form, the CDR3 reads TGCAGTGCGGCGGACAGTGGGAATCAGCCCCAGCATTTT.

The rearrangement links TRBV9 to TRBJ2-6; possible D gene TRBD2, 5 bases. This CDR3 spans 15 amino acids. The V end was cut by 2 bases, the J end by 1 base, with 7 bases between. The germline V gene encodes CDR1 SGDLS and CDR2 YYNGEE. The DNA of the CDR3 is TGTGCCAGCAGCGTCACTAGTTCTGGGGCCAACGTCCTGACTTTC. Protein product: CASSVTSSGANVLTF.

This chain connects TRBV12-3 or TRBV12-4 to TRBJ1-3; no definite D call. Trimming took 5 bases from V and 4 from J, leaving 12 bases between them. The CDR3 sequence is 14 residues long. The CDR3 spells CASSPPHGGNTIYF. The CDR3 DNA sequence: TGTGCCAGCAGTCCCCCCCACGGAGGAAACACCATATATTTT.